The rows below give T cell receptor beta chains drawn from one sample of a study of identical twins. MiXCR, applied by TCRdb to the 5' RACE reads, yields one record per CDR3 protein. The sample records 1.5 million or so distinct CDR3 sequences, under 35% being singletons. What was sequenced was cord blood. The receptor set was obtained from a newborn girl in good health. The CDR3 runs from the conserved cysteine through the conserved F or W. Each record gives: CDR3 DNA, CDR3 protein, D gene, CDR3 length, J gene, V gene, clone size. A D gene is named only where the DNA matches it firmly. Only part of the rows carry a size: once, few, many, or a class if the clone is expanded.

CDR3 DNA: TGCGCCAGCAGCTTGGCTACAGGGGCATCCTATGGCTACACCTTC
CDR3 protein: CASSLATGASYGYTF
D gene: TRBD1
CDR3 length: 15
J gene: TRBJ1-2
V gene: TRBV5-1
clone size: few

CDR3 DNA: TGCAGTGCTAAGAGGACAGGCCCGAACACTGAAGCTTTCTTT
CDR3 protein: CSAKRTGPNTEAFF
D gene: TRBD1
CDR3 length: 14
J gene: TRBJ1-1
V gene: TRBV20-1
clone size: .

CDR3 DNA: TGCAGTGCTGCCTCTAGCGGGGGGTTGTACTTC
CDR3 protein: CSAASSGGLYF
D gene: TRBD2
CDR3 length: 11
J gene: TRBJ2-5
V gene: TRBV20-1
clone size: .

CDR3 DNA: TGCAGTGCTAGAGCTAGGGGCCCGAATGAGCAGTTCTTC
CDR3 protein: CSARARGPNEQFF
D gene: .
CDR3 length: 13
J gene: TRBJ2-1
V gene: TRBV20-1
clone size: few

CDR3 DNA: TGTGCCAGCAGCTACTGGACAGGGGCCCTCGAGCAGTACTTC
CDR3 protein: CASSYWTGALEQYF
D gene: TRBD1
CDR3 length: 14
J gene: TRBJ2-7
V gene: TRBV3-1
clone size: .

CDR3 DNA: TGTGCCAGCAGTTACGGGCCCACTATGAACACTGAAGCTTTCTTT
CDR3 protein: CASSYGPTMNTEAFF
D gene: .
CDR3 length: 15
J gene: TRBJ1-1
V gene: TRBV6-5
clone size: .

CDR3 DNA: TGCGCCAGCAGAGGTTTAGGGGGCAATCAGCCCCAGCATTTT
CDR3 protein: CASRGLGGNQPQHF
D gene: .
CDR3 length: 14
J gene: TRBJ1-5
V gene: TRBV4-1
clone size: .

CDR3 DNA: TGTGCCAGCAGTTACAAGCGCCGGATGAACACTGAAGCTTTCTTT
CDR3 protein: CASSYKRRMNTEAFF
D gene: .
CDR3 length: 15
J gene: TRBJ1-1
V gene: TRBV6-6
clone size: .

CDR3 DNA: TGTGCCAGCAGCTTAAGTCGGGGGTTGGTGTACGAGCAGTACTTC
CDR3 protein: CASSLSRGLVYEQYF
D gene: .
CDR3 length: 15
J gene: TRBJ2-7
V gene: TRBV7-8
clone size: .

CDR3 DNA: TGTGCCAGCAGACTAGCGGGGGGAAATTCACCCCTCCACTTT
CDR3 protein: CASRLAGGNSPLHF
D gene: .
CDR3 length: 14
J gene: TRBJ1-6
V gene: TRBV12-3/TRBV12-4
clone size: .

CDR3 DNA: TGCAGTGCTAGCCCCACTTCACGATCATGGCAAGAGACCCAGTACTTC
CDR3 protein: CSASPTSRSWQETQYF
D gene: .
CDR3 length: 16
J gene: TRBJ2-5
V gene: TRBV20-1
clone size: .

CDR3 DNA: TGCAGTGCTAAGGGACAGGGTCCCTGGGAGCAGTACTTC
CDR3 protein: CSAKGQGPWEQYF
D gene: TRBD1
CDR3 length: 13
J gene: TRBJ2-7
V gene: TRBV20-1
clone size: few

CDR3 DNA: TGTGCCACCCGGACAGGCTATGGCTACACCTTC
CDR3 protein: CATRTGYGYTF
D gene: TRBD1
CDR3 length: 11
J gene: TRBJ1-2
V gene: TRBV19
clone size: few

CDR3 DNA: TGTGCCAGCAGTCATGACGTACATGGCTACACCTTC
CDR3 protein: CASSHDVHGYTF
D gene: .
CDR3 length: 12
J gene: TRBJ1-2
V gene: TRBV6-6
clone size: .

CDR3 DNA: TGTGCCAGCAGTTTATACGCTCGGAATGAGCAGTTCTTC
CDR3 protein: CASSLYARNEQFF
D gene: .
CDR3 length: 13
J gene: TRBJ2-1
V gene: TRBV27
clone size: few

CDR3 DNA: TGCAGTGCTAGTTTACAGGGGAATCAGCCCCAGCATTTT
CDR3 protein: CSASLQGNQPQHF
D gene: TRBD1
CDR3 length: 13
J gene: TRBJ1-5
V gene: TRBV20-1
clone size: .

CDR3 DNA: TGTGCCAGCAGTTTAGAGGCCTATAGCACAGATACGCAGTATTTT
CDR3 protein: CASSLEAYSTDTQYF
D gene: .
CDR3 length: 15
J gene: TRBJ2-3
V gene: TRBV12-3/TRBV12-4
clone size: few

CDR3 DNA: TGCGCCAGCAGCCAGAGACTAGCGGGAGTAATTTGGGAGCAGTACTTC
CDR3 protein: CASSQRLAGVIWEQYF
D gene: TRBD2
CDR3 length: 16
J gene: TRBJ2-5
V gene: TRBV4-1
clone size: .

CDR3 DNA: TGTGCCATCAGTCCAATAGCGGGAGGAGGTAGTGAGCAGTACTTC
CDR3 protein: CAISPIAGGGSEQYF
D gene: TRBD2
CDR3 length: 15
J gene: TRBJ2-7
V gene: TRBV10-3
clone size: .

CDR3 DNA: TGTGCCAGCAGCCTGGGACATATGGTGTCTGGGGCCAACGTCCTGACTTTC
CDR3 protein: CASSLGHMVSGANVLTF
D gene: .
CDR3 length: 17
J gene: TRBJ2-6
V gene: TRBV13
clone size: .

CDR3 DNA: TGTGCCACCACCGACAGGGGGGAAAAACTGTTTTTT
CDR3 protein: CATTDRGEKLFF
D gene: TRBD1
CDR3 length: 12
J gene: TRBJ1-4
V gene: TRBV18
clone size: .

CDR3 DNA: TGTGCCAGCAGTTCGGGCGGGATAACCAATGAGCAGTTCTTC
CDR3 protein: CASSSGGITNEQFF
D gene: .
CDR3 length: 14
J gene: TRBJ2-1
V gene: TRBV28
clone size: .

CDR3 DNA: TGTGCCAGCAGACGTACAGGGGGCGTTGAAAAACTGTTTTTT
CDR3 protein: CASRRTGGVEKLFF
D gene: TRBD1
CDR3 length: 14
J gene: TRBJ1-4
V gene: TRBV2
clone size: .

CDR3 DNA: TGTGCTAGCAGCCGACTAGCGGAAGCCTACGAGCAGTACTTC
CDR3 protein: CASSRLAEAYEQYF
D gene: TRBD2
CDR3 length: 14
J gene: TRBJ2-7
V gene: TRBV7-9
clone size: few

CDR3 DNA: TGTGCCAGCAGCTTAGGTCTTGGGGCGTTGGAGACCCAGTACTTC
CDR3 protein: CASSLGLGALETQYF
D gene: .
CDR3 length: 15
J gene: TRBJ2-5
V gene: TRBV11-2
clone size: .

CDR3 DNA: TGTGCCAGCAGTTACGCATATTCCGGGACAGGGCAGGGCTACGAGCAGTACTTC
CDR3 protein: CASSYAYSGTGQGYEQYF
D gene: TRBD1
CDR3 length: 18
J gene: TRBJ2-7
V gene: TRBV6-5
clone size: once

CDR3 DNA: TGTGCCAGCAGCCAAGGTCACGGGGACAAAAACATTCAGTACTTC
CDR3 protein: CASSQGHGDKNIQYF
D gene: .
CDR3 length: 15
J gene: TRBJ2-4
V gene: TRBV3-1
clone size: many

CDR3 DNA: TGTGCCAGCAGTAAGATGGGCGAGCAGTACTTC
CDR3 protein: CASSKMGEQYF
D gene: .
CDR3 length: 11
J gene: TRBJ2-7
V gene: TRBV6-5
clone size: .

CDR3 DNA: TGTGCCAGCAGCCCAGGGTACAGCCAGCCCCAGCATTTT
CDR3 protein: CASSPGYSQPQHF
D gene: .
CDR3 length: 13
J gene: TRBJ1-5
V gene: TRBV7-9
clone size: .

CDR3 DNA: TGCAGCGTAATACAGGGAAGCCCCTACGAGCAGTACTTC
CDR3 protein: CSVIQGSPYEQYF
D gene: .
CDR3 length: 13
J gene: TRBJ2-7
V gene: TRBV29-1
clone size: many

CDR3 DNA: TGTGCCAGCAAACGGTACCAAGAGACCCAGTACTTC
CDR3 protein: CASKRYQETQYF
D gene: .
CDR3 length: 12
J gene: TRBJ2-5
V gene: TRBV6-1
clone size: many

CDR3 DNA: TGCAGCGTTTTGGGACTAGCGAGAGATCAACCCAGCACAGATACGCAGTATTTT
CDR3 protein: CSVLGLARDQPSTDTQYF
D gene: TRBD2
CDR3 length: 18
J gene: TRBJ2-3
V gene: TRBV29-1
clone size: .

CDR3 DNA: TGTGCCAGCAGAGGGGGCGCTGGGAGCGGGGAGCTGTTTTTT
CDR3 protein: CASRGGAGSGELFF
D gene: TRBD1
CDR3 length: 14
J gene: TRBJ2-2
V gene: TRBV6-2/TRBV6-3
clone size: .

CDR3 DNA: TGTGCCAGCAGTTCCTCACCTCGGACAGCGAACACTGAAGCTTTCTTT
CDR3 protein: CASSSSPRTANTEAFF
D gene: .
CDR3 length: 16
J gene: TRBJ1-1
V gene: TRBV12-3/TRBV12-4
clone size: few

CDR3 DNA: TGCGCCAGCAGCTACCAATTCGATAGCGGGGTTTACGAGCAGTACTTC
CDR3 protein: CASSYQFDSGVYEQYF
D gene: TRBD2
CDR3 length: 16
J gene: TRBJ2-7
V gene: TRBV5-1
clone size: few

CDR3 DNA: TGCGCCAGCAGCTTGGTAGTCAGCGGGAGGGCCAATGAGCAGTTCTTC
CDR3 protein: CASSLVVSGRANEQFF
D gene: TRBD2
CDR3 length: 16
J gene: TRBJ2-1
V gene: TRBV5-1
clone size: .

CDR3 DNA: TGTGCCAGCACTACTAGACAGGGGGCCTACGAGCAGTACTTC
CDR3 protein: CASTTRQGAYEQYF
D gene: TRBD1
CDR3 length: 14
J gene: TRBJ2-7
V gene: TRBV27
clone size: few

CDR3 DNA: TGCAGTGCTAGAGATCATCAGCGGACGCAGTATTTT
CDR3 protein: CSARDHQRTQYF
D gene: .
CDR3 length: 12
J gene: TRBJ2-3
V gene: TRBV20-1
clone size: many

CDR3 DNA: TGTGCCAGCAGCCAAGATGCTAGCGGGAGTTACGAGCAGTACTTC
CDR3 protein: CASSQDASGSYEQYF
D gene: TRBD2
CDR3 length: 15
J gene: TRBJ2-7
V gene: TRBV3-1
clone size: many

CDR3 DNA: TGTGCCAGCAGCCAATCACAGGGTGGCAATCAGCCCCAGCATTTT
CDR3 protein: CASSQSQGGNQPQHF
D gene: .
CDR3 length: 15
J gene: TRBJ1-5
V gene: TRBV3-1
clone size: .

CDR3 DNA: TGCAGCGTTGCTCGACCCGTCGATACGCAGTATTTT
CDR3 protein: CSVARPVDTQYF
D gene: .
CDR3 length: 12
J gene: TRBJ2-3
V gene: TRBV29-1
clone size: many

CDR3 DNA: TGTGCCAGCAGCCGAGGACAGGGAAGGGCAGATACGCAGTATTTT
CDR3 protein: CASSRGQGRADTQYF
D gene: TRBD1
CDR3 length: 15
J gene: TRBJ2-3
V gene: TRBV6-5
clone size: few

CDR3 DNA: TGTGCCAGCAGTTTGTGGGGGACCTTCGAGCAGTACTTC
CDR3 protein: CASSLWGTFEQYF
D gene: .
CDR3 length: 13
J gene: TRBJ2-7
V gene: TRBV28
clone size: many

CDR3 DNA: TGTGCCAGCAGCTTGGTCTCTCGGGTGACTGTCGCCAACGTCCTGACTTTC
CDR3 protein: CASSLVSRVTVANVLTF
D gene: .
CDR3 length: 17
J gene: TRBJ2-6
V gene: TRBV5-8
clone size: .

CDR3 DNA: TGTGCCAGCAGTGCTATGACAGGCCTGAACACTGAAGCTTTCTTT
CDR3 protein: CASSAMTGLNTEAFF
D gene: .
CDR3 length: 15
J gene: TRBJ1-1
V gene: TRBV6-1
clone size: .

CDR3 DNA: TGTGCCAGCAGGCAACAGGGAACCTACGAGCAGTACTTC
CDR3 protein: CASRQQGTYEQYF
D gene: .
CDR3 length: 13
J gene: TRBJ2-7
V gene: TRBV6-1
clone size: .

CDR3 DNA: TGCGCCAGCAGCCAGGTTCCGGGGGAGGGCACAGATACGCAGTATTTT
CDR3 protein: CASSQVPGEGTDTQYF
D gene: .
CDR3 length: 16
J gene: TRBJ2-3
V gene: TRBV4-1
clone size: .

CDR3 DNA: TGTGCCAGCAGCTTGGATGGGGGGGGTCTTACCTACGAGCAGTACTTC
CDR3 protein: CASSLDGGGLTYEQYF
D gene: TRBD2
CDR3 length: 16
J gene: TRBJ2-7
V gene: TRBV5-6
clone size: .

CDR3 DNA: TGTGCCAGCAGCGCAACCCGACTAGCGGCCGACAATGAGCAGTTCTTC
CDR3 protein: CASSATRLAADNEQFF
D gene: TRBD2
CDR3 length: 16
J gene: TRBJ2-1
V gene: TRBV7-2
clone size: .

CDR3 DNA: TGTGCCACCAGGGACCTCTCTGGCTACACCTTC
CDR3 protein: CATRDLSGYTF
D gene: .
CDR3 length: 11
J gene: TRBJ1-2
V gene: TRBV24-1
clone size: .

CDR3 DNA: TGTGCCACCAGTGATTACGAATGGGATGAGCAGTTCTTC
CDR3 protein: CATSDYEWDEQFF
D gene: .
CDR3 length: 13
J gene: TRBJ2-1
V gene: TRBV24-1
clone size: few

CDR3 DNA: TGCGCCAGCAGCCAATATCCTAGCCCATACAATGAGCAGTACTTC
CDR3 protein: CASSQYPSPYNEQYF
D gene: .
CDR3 length: 15
J gene: TRBJ2-5
V gene: TRBV4-1
clone size: once

CDR3 DNA: TGTGCCAGCAGCGTAGCCGAGGGGACAGGGGTAGGGCAGTACTTC
CDR3 protein: CASSVAEGTGVGQYF
D gene: TRBD1
CDR3 length: 15
J gene: TRBJ2-7
V gene: TRBV9
clone size: few

CDR3 DNA: TGCAGTGCCTCAGGTCCAGCCTCCTACGAGCAGTACTTC
CDR3 protein: CSASGPASYEQYF
D gene: .
CDR3 length: 13
J gene: TRBJ2-7
V gene: TRBV20-1
clone size: many

CDR3 DNA: TGTGCCAGCAGCGTAGACGGTCTAGCGGGGGGACCTAGCACAGATACGCAGTATTTT
CDR3 protein: CASSVDGLAGGPSTDTQYF
D gene: TRBD2
CDR3 length: 19
J gene: TRBJ2-3
V gene: TRBV9
clone size: .

CDR3 DNA: TGTGCCAGCAGTCCAAGACTAGCGGGAGGGACCGAGCAGTACTTC
CDR3 protein: CASSPRLAGGTEQYF
D gene: TRBD2
CDR3 length: 15
J gene: TRBJ2-7
V gene: TRBV28
clone size: few

CDR3 DNA: TGCAGCGTTGAAGGTCAGGGGATTCCAGATACGCAGTATTTT
CDR3 protein: CSVEGQGIPDTQYF
D gene: .
CDR3 length: 14
J gene: TRBJ2-3
V gene: TRBV29-1
clone size: many